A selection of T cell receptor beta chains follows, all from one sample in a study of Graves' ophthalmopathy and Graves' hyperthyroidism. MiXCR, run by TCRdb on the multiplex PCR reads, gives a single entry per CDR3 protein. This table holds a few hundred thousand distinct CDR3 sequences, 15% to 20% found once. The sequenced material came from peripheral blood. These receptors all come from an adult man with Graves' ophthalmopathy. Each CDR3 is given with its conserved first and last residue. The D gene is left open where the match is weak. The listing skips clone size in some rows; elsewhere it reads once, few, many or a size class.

DNA: TGTGCCAGCAGCGAACGCACGGAGCTCGGAATGAGTGGAAACACCATATATTTT; CDR3: CASSERTELGMSGNTIYF; size: few; D: -; length: 18; V: TRBV4-2; J: TRBJ1-3
DNA: TGTGCCAGCAACGAACGGACTAGCGGGGCCACGGGGTCCTACGAGCAGTACTTC; CDR3: CASNERTSGATGSYEQYF; size: many; D: TRBD2; length: 18; V: TRBV6-4; J: TRBJ2-7
DNA: TGTGCCAGCAGCCAAGAAACCAGGACTTCACCCCTCCACTTT; CDR3: CASSQETRTSPLHF; size: many; D: -; length: 14; V: TRBV14; J: TRBJ1-6
DNA: TGCAGTGCTTTCGGGACAGGGGGCGCAACGGAGACCCAGTACTTC; CDR3: CSAFGTGGATETQYF; size: many; D: TRBD1; length: 15; V: TRBV20-1; J: TRBJ2-5
DNA: TGTGCCAGCACCGTTACAGGGGGCTACTCTGGGGCCAACGTCCTGACTTTC; CDR3: CASTVTGGYSGANVLTF; size: many; D: TRBD1; length: 17; V: TRBV6-4; J: TRBJ2-6
DNA: TGTGCCAGCAGCCAACAGGGGGCCGGCGGTGAGACCCAGTACTTC; CDR3: CASSQQGAGGETQYF; size: many; D: TRBD1; length: 15; V: TRBV11-3; J: TRBJ2-5
DNA: TGTGCCAGCAGTTCCCGGACAGGGCGACACACCGGGGAGCTGTTTTTT; CDR3: CASSSRTGRHTGELFF; size: many; D: TRBD1; length: 16; V: TRBV12-3/TRBV12-4; J: TRBJ2-2
DNA: TGCAGCGTTCGTCAGGACACTGAAGCTTTCTTT; CDR3: CSVRQDTEAFF; size: once; D: -; length: 11; V: TRBV29-1; J: TRBJ1-1
DNA: TGTGCCAGCAGTTTACAACAGGGTTGCACCGGGGAGCTGTTTTTT; CDR3: CASSLQQGCTGELFF; size: many; D: -; length: 15; V: TRBV28; J: TRBJ2-2
DNA: TGTGCCACCAGCAGAGATCGGGGAATGAACACTGAAGCTTTCTTT; CDR3: CATSRDRGMNTEAFF; size: many; D: -; length: 15; V: TRBV15; J: TRBJ1-1
DNA: TGTGCCTGGGGATCAGGGGTGATCAACTATGGCTACACCTTC; CDR3: CAWGSGVINYGYTF; size: many; D: -; length: 14; V: TRBV30; J: TRBJ1-2
DNA: TGTGCCAGCAGTGGGGACAGCGCCCGCACAGATACGCAGTATTTT; CDR3: CASSGDSARTDTQYF; size: many; D: TRBD1; length: 15; V: TRBV9; J: TRBJ2-3
DNA: TGTGCCACCAGCAGAGGTGGGGTGTACCAAGAGACCCAGTACTTC; CDR3: CATSRGGVYQETQYF; size: many; D: -; length: 15; V: TRBV15; J: TRBJ2-5
DNA: TGTGCCAGCAGTCCCACCCCAGCGATTAGCTCTGGGGCCAACGTCCTGACTTTC; CDR3: CASSPTPAISSGANVLTF; size: -; D: -; length: 18; V: TRBV11-1; J: TRBJ2-6
DNA: TGTGCCAGCAGACAAGACAGGGGAAACACTGAAGCTTTCTTT; CDR3: CASRQDRGNTEAFF; size: many; D: TRBD1; length: 14; V: TRBV6-1; J: TRBJ1-1
DNA: TGTGCCAGCAGCTTGATGACGGGGAATCAGCCCCAGCATTTT; CDR3: CASSLMTGNQPQHF; size: many; D: -; length: 14; V: TRBV5-5; J: TRBJ1-5
DNA: TGTGCCAGCAGAAGCCAGGGGGCCCAAAGACCTAACTATGGCTACACCTTC; CDR3: CASRSQGAQRPNYGYTF; size: many; D: TRBD1; length: 17; V: TRBV6-4; J: TRBJ1-2
DNA: TGTGCCAGTGGACCGGTCCTAACCCAGTACTTC; CDR3: CASGPVLTQYF; size: many; D: -; length: 11; V: TRBV19; J: TRBJ2-5
DNA: TGTGCCACCAGTGTTAACTATAGCAATCAGCCCCAGCATTTT; CDR3: CATSVNYSNQPQHF; size: many; D: -; length: 14; V: TRBV24-1; J: TRBJ1-5
DNA: TGCAGCGTTACTAACAGGGGGAACACTGAAGCTTTCTTT; CDR3: CSVTNRGNTEAFF; size: many; D: TRBD1; length: 13; V: TRBV29-1; J: TRBJ1-1
DNA: TGTGCCAGCAGTTTATTGGGGACAGGGGCCCAAGAGACCCAGTACTTC; CDR3: CASSLLGTGAQETQYF; size: few; D: TRBD1; length: 16; V: TRBV28; J: TRBJ2-5
DNA: TGTGCCAGCACAAACCGAGGGACTGTGGGAGCCAAAAACATTCAGTACTTC; CDR3: CASTNRGTVGAKNIQYF; size: many; D: -; length: 17; V: TRBV12-3/TRBV12-4; J: TRBJ2-4
DNA: TGCAGTGCTAGAAGAGCTAACTACGAGCAGTACTTC; CDR3: CSARRANYEQYF; size: many; D: -; length: 12; V: TRBV20-1; J: TRBJ2-7
DNA: TGTGCCAGCAGCGACCCGCCGGGACAGGGGGCCATGAACACTGAAGCTTTCTTT; CDR3: CASSDPPGQGAMNTEAFF; size: many; D: TRBD1; length: 18; V: TRBV7-9; J: TRBJ1-1
DNA: TGCGCCAGCAGGTTGGACAGACCGGTGATCCACGAGCAGTACTTC; CDR3: CASRLDRPVIHEQYF; size: few; D: -; length: 15; V: TRBV5-1; J: TRBJ2-7
DNA: TGCAGTGCCGCCGCCGACAGCACCGGGGAGCTGTTTTTT; CDR3: CSAAADSTGELFF; size: many; D: -; length: 13; V: TRBV20-1; J: TRBJ2-2
DNA: TGTGCCAGCAGTTACCGTGGGGGAGCTTTCTTT; CDR3: CASSYRGGAFF; size: many; D: -; length: 11; V: TRBV6-2/TRBV6-3; J: TRBJ1-1
DNA: TGCGCCAGCCAAATAGGAACCTCCGGGGGGGGTAGGGAGACCCAGTACTTC; CDR3: CASQIGTSGGGRETQYF; size: many; D: TRBD2; length: 17; V: TRBV10-2; J: TRBJ2-5